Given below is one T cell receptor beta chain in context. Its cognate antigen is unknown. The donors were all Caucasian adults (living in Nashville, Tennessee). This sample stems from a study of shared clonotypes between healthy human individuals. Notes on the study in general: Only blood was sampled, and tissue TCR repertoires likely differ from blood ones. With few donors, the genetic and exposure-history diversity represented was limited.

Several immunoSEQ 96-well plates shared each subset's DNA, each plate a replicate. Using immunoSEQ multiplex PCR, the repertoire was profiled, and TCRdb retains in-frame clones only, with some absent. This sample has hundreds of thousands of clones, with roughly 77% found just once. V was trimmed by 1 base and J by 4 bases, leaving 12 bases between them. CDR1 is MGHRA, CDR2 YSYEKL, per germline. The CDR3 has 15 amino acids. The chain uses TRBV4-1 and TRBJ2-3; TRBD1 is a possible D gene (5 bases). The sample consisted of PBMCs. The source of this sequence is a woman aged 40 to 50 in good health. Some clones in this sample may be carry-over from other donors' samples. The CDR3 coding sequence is TGCGCCAGCAGCCAAGTAGGGGCTGGAGCAGATACGCAGTATTTT. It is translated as CASSQVGAGADTQYF.